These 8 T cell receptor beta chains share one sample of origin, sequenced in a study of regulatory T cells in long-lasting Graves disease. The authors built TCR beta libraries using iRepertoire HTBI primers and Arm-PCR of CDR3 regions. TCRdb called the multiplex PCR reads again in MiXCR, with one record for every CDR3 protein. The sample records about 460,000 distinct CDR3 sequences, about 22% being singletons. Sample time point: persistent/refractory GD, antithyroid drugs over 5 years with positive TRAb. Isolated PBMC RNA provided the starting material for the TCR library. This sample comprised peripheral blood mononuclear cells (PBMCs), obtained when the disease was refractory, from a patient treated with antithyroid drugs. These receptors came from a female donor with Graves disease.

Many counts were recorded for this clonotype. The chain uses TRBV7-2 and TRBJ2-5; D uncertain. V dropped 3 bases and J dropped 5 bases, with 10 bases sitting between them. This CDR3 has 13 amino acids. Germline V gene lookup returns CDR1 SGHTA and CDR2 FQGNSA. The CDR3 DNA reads TGTGCCAGCAGCTTCAAGGTCCGGGAGACCCAGTACTTC. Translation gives CASSFKVRETQYF. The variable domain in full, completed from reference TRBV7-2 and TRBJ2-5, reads GAGVSQSPSNKVTEKGKDVELRCDPISGHTALYWYRQSLGQGLEFLIYFQGNSAPDKSGLPSDRFSAERTGGSVSTLTIQRTQQEDSAVYLCASSFKVRETQYFGPGTRLLVL.

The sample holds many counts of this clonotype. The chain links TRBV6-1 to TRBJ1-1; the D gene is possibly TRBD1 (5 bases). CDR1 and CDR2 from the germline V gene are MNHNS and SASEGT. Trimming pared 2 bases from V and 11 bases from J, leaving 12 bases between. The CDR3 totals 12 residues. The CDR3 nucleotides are TGTGCCAGCAGTGAAACGGGGCTGATGGCTTTCTTT. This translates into CASSETGLMAFF.

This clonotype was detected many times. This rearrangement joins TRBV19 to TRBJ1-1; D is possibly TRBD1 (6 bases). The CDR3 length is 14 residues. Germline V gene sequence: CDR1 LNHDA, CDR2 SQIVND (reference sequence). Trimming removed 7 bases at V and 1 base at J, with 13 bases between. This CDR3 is CASTPTGPNTEAFF. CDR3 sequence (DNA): TGTGCCAGTACCCCGACAGGCCCGAACACTGAAGCTTTCTTT.

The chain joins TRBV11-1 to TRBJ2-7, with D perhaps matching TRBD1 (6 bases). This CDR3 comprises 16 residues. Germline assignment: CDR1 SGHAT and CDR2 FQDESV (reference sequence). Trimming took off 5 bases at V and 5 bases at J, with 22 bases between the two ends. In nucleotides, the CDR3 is TGTGCCAGCAGCGCAAGACCCGACAGGCCGGCCAACGAGCAGTACTTC. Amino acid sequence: CASSARPDRPANEQYF.

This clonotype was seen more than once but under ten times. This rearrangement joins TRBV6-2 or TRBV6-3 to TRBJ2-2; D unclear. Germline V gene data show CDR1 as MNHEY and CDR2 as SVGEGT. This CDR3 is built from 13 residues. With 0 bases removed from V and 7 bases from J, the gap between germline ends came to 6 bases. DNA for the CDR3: TGTGCCAGCAGTTACTCCTTGGGCGGGGAGCTGTTTTTT. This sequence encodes CASSYSLGGELFF.

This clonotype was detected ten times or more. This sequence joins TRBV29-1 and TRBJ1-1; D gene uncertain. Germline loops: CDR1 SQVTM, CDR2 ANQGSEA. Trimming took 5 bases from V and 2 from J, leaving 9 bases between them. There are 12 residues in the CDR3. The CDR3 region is CSVPVPNTEAFF. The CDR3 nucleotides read TGCAGCGTTCCTGTCCCTAACACTGAAGCTTTCTTT.

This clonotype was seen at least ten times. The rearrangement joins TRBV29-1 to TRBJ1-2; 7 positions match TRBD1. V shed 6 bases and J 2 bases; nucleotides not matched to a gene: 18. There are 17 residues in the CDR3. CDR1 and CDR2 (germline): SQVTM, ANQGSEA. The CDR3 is CSVALPGQRLGNYGYTF. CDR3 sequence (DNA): TGCAGCGTCGCCCTCCCGGGACAGAGACTAGGAAACTATGGCTACACCTTC.

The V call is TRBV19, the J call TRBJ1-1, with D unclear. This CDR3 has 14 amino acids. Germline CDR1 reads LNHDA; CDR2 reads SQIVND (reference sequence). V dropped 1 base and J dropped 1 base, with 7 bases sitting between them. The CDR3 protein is CASSIGTKNTEAFF. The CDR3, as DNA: TGTGCCAGTAGTATAGGAACAAAGAACACTGAAGCTTTCTTT.